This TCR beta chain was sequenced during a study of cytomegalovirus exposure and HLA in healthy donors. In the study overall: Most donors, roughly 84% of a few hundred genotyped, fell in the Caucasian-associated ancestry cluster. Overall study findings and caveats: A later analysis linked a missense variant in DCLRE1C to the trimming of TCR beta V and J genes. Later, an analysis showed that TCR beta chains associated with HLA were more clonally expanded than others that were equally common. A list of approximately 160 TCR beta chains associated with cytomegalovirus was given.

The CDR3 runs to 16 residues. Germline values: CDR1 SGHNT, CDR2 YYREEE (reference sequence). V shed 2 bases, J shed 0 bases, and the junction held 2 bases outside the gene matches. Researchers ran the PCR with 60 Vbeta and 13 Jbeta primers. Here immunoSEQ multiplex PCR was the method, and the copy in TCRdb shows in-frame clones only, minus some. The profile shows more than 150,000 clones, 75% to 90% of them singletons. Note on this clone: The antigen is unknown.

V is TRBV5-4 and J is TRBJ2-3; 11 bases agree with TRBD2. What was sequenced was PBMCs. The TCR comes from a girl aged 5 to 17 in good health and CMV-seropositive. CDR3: CASSLVAGGSTDTQYF. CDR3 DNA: TGTGCCAGCAGCTTAGTAGCGGGAGGGAGCACAGATACGCAGTATTTT. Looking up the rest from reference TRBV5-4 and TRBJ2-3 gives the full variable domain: ETGVTQSPTHLIKTRGQQVTLRCSSQSGHNTVSWYQQALGQGPQFIFQYYREEENGRGNFPPRFSGLQFPNYSSELNVNALELDDSALYLCASSLVAGGSTDTQYFGPGTRLTVL.